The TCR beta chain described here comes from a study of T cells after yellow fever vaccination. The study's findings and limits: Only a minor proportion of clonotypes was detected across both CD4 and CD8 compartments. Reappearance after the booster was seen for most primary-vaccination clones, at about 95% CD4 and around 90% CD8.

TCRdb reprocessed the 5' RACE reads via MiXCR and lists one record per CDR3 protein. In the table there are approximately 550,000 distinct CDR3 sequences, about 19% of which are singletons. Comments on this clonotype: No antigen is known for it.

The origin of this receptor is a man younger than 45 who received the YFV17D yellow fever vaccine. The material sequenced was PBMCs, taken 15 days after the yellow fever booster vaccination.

CDR3 bases: TGCAGTGCTAGTAACAGAATGAACTCCTACGAGCAGTACTTC. Its translation: CSASNRMNSYEQYF. The V call is TRBV20-1, the J call TRBJ2-7; D ambiguous. From germline, CDR1 is DFQATT and CDR2 SNEGSKA (reference sequence). V lost 3 bases, J lost 0 bases, and 12 bases lay in between. The CDR3 covers 14 residues.